This paragraph reports one T cell receptor (beta chain). Its antigen is currently unknown. This entry belongs to a study of beta chain features in type 1 diabetes. Purity above 95% was achieved in all sorted populations. General study results and limits: Shorter TCRB CDR3s, moderately but significantly so, were found in Type 1 diabetes patients in all four CD4+ subsets. Comparison showed that naive, central memory and Treg TCRB repertoires appeared more similar among patients than among healthy donors. A PCR bias possibly favoring shorter templates would apply equally to patients and controls.

The entirety of the isolated RNA underwent reverse transcription, so expressed TCRB transcripts were sequenced. Clones were sequenced by immunoSEQ multiplex PCR, and TCRdb holds only the in-frame ones, with some missing. The repertoire has approximately 150,000 clones, over 55% of them found once; the top ten carry nearly 0.09%. Sequences were obtained from naive CD4+ T cells from blood. The clonotype comes from a man between 25 and 39 years old with type 1 diabetes.

The CDR3 nucleotides are TGTGCCTGGAGTGTGATGGACCTGGAGACCCAGTACTTC. Amino acid sequence: CAWSVMDLETQYF. This chain links TRBV30 with TRBJ2-5; D gene ambiguous. This CDR3 spans 13 amino acids. Germline V gives CDR1 GTSNPN, CDR2 SVGIG (reference sequence). The V gene lost 0 bases and the J gene lost 5 bases, with 10 bases spanning the gap.